This TCR beta chain was sequenced for a study of cytomegalovirus exposure and HLA in healthy donors (dated by TCRdb to the late 2010s). Turning to the overall study: An earlier analysis of approximately 590 of the donors reported 276 Gb of sequence data and 117 million unique TCR beta sequences from approximately 180 million T cells. The study was designed to test whether signatures of past pathogen exposure could be identified by cataloging public T cell receptors. The study profiled the T cell repertoires of 666 subjects by immunosequencing and related them to cytomegalovirus serostatus. Donor age, sex, ethnicity and CMV serostatus were compiled together with the repertoire data. Among the roughly 400 genotyped donors, around 79% belonged to the genetic ancestry cluster associated with self-reported Caucasian donors. An early release covering 550 to 650 HLA-typed donors comprised 250 to 350 gigabases of sequencing data and some 79 million unique TCR sequences. HLA typing included class I and class II loci at four-digit resolution. A separate validation cohort of some 130 different subjects was used in addition to the approximately 670-subject first cohort. Among about 410 genotyped donors of the cohort, an average of approximately 220,000 unique TCR beta nucleotide sequences was sequenced per donor, of which roughly 17% were non-productive. Rather than drawing on any new phenotypic data, the later analysis identified candidate immune exposures from TCR beta sequences and the way those sequences occurred across donors. In a later analysis, previously published TCR beta repertoires from 500 to 750 donors were re-analyzed and high-resolution HLA genotyping was added so that TCR occurrence patterns could be studied. The number of donors typed differed by locus, with 629-630 for A, B, C, DRB1 and DQB1, more than 500 for DQA1, 600 to 610 for DPA1, and over 400 for DPB1. To predict cytomegalovirus infection status, the study brought together high-throughput TCR immunosequencing, statistical association of individual TCRs with disease status, and machine learning. In an earlier analysis of more than 550 of the donors, high-throughput TCR beta sequencing was used to judge whether each TCR beta V gene segment behaved as functional or pseudogenic. All discovery cohort repertoires had been generated using a single sequencing platform. A later genetic analysis took genome-wide SNP genotypes for about three fifths of the roughly 670 donors and used that subset as a discovery cohort. Four or five DR-DQ haplotypes were treated as single units for association and clustering because of strong linkage in the cohort.

The cohort comprised around 690 healthy bone marrow donors. At the time of sampling, every cohort member was nominally healthy, though immune exposures that went unrecorded were likely present. The donor was CMV seronegative and belonged to the group of around 400 seronegative cohort members. Each donor provided a peripheral blood sample, and peripheral blood mononuclear cells were used for TCR beta sequencing. Genomic DNA was extracted from the blood cell samples with the Qiagen DNeasy Blood Extraction Kit. The library was built by means of the immunoSEQ multiplex PCR assay. A mixture of 60 forward primers for TCR Vbeta segments and 13 reverse primers for TCR Jbeta segments was used in the multiplex PCR. The CDR3 region of rearranged TCR beta genes was amplified from genomic DNA with a multiplex PCR assay. The amplified TCR beta libraries were sequenced on the Illumina HiSeq System as 87-base-pair reads. In the source study's methods: A later analysis tallied around 80 million unique TCR beta chains across the 666 repertoires, and roughly 11 million of those chains were shared by two or more donors. Raw reads were error-corrected and collapsed into unique sequences with a nearest-neighbor algorithm that merged closely related sequences to remove PCR and sequencing errors. To assign V, D and J gene segments, CDR3 sequences were aligned to IMGT reference sequences. For a sequence to be retained, a match of at least six nucleotides to both a V gene segment and a J gene segment was required. Rearrangements were classified as productive when the CDR3 lacked stop codons and remained in frame with V and J, and all other rearrangements were classified as non-productive. CDR3 was defined by IMGT convention, running from the second conserved V-encoded cysteine to the conserved J-encoded phenylalanine. In an earlier analysis of more than 550 of the donors, sequences lacking an unambiguous match to a single V gene segment were excluded. In an earlier analysis of approximately 590 of the donors, a V segment was called functional when productive rearrangements were above 56.7%, and segregating when the standard deviation between donors exceeded 5%. A statistical classification framework was built to diagnose cytomegalovirus status from the catalog of TCR beta chain sequences. V and J gene assignment, in a later analysis, came from comparing TCR nucleotide sequences with IMGT/GENE-DB human TR gene sequences. Using the TCRdist pipeline, a later analysis assigned CDR3 sequences along with most-parsimonious VDJ recombination scenarios. A later analysis defined each TCR beta chain by its CDR3 amino acid sequence plus V-gene family, and excluded reads lacking a unique V-gene family. A later analysis removed 592 highly shared, low-generation-probability nucleotide sequences to deal with suspected cross-contamination and a sequencing artifact. In a later analysis, a clonal expansion index was calculated for each public chain from normalized within-repertoire ranks of inferred template counts. Generation probabilities in a later analysis came from a VDJ recombination model fitted to out-of-frame rearrangements, and those results were checked against IGoR. In a later analysis, TCR-TCR, TCR-HLA and TCR-CMV co-occurrence was scored with hypergeometric tests, and a repertoire-size bias correction was applied to TCR pairs. False discovery rates were estimated in a later analysis by permuting HLA or CMV assignments 20 times. In a later analysis, co-occurring TCRs were grouped using DBSCAN, with TCRdist sequence similarity added in when clustering inside HLA-allele-positive subsets. Co-occurrence clustering excluded repertoires with fewer than 30,000 or more than 120,000 public chains, plus five with anomalous nucleotide sharing. TCRdb retrieved this table from immuneACCESS and kept in-frame rearrangements only. Not all clones are present; in checked studies, unresolved V genes account for under half, and no reason is known for the remainder. That table supplies the V and J calls and clone size; D and trimming were determined from the DNA. Across this sample there are roughly 150,000 clones, with around 78% seen only once. 1.5% to 1.9% of the sample rests with the top ten.

The trim is 5 bases for V and 0 bases for J, with a gap of 17 bases between the germline ends. Reading from cysteine to phenylalanine, the CDR3 counts 17 amino acids. The only DNA kept is the CDR3, 51 bases in frame from the first base. The CDR1 and CDR2 encoded by the germline V gene are MGHRA and YSYEKL. Of note for this clone: No antigen is known for it. No much larger clone exists at a distance of one base, and base qualities are not known.

What the study reported, not specific to this receptor: In a later genetic analysis, fewer N-insertions in productive TCRs were reported among donors in an Asian-associated ancestry cluster than the 666-donor mean. In a later analysis, HLA-associated TCR beta chains showed more clonal expansion and lower generation probabilities than non-associated chains that were equally common. A cluster of highly shared sequence variants was judged likely to be a technical artifact of the sequencing pipeline. In an earlier analysis of about 600 of the donors, most TCR beta V segments appeared in productive rearrangements about 87% or about 30% of the time, broadly matching IMGT annotations. A further reported finding was that TCR beta sequences accurately predicted the HLA-A and HLA-B alleles for most subjects in the first cohort. Presence/absence analyses assumed roughly uniform sequencing depth across donors, an assumption that may not hold. In a later genetic analysis, a missense DCLRE1C variant was associated with V-gene and J-gene trimming of TCR beta chains, and the association was replicated in an independent cohort. In a later analysis, the rate of TCR association differed among HLA loci, with DRB1 alleles having the most associated TCRs and HLA-C alleles having the fewest. This cohort had only TCR beta chains sequenced, and the lack of alpha or paired-chain data limited which features could be detected. At a false discovery rate of 0.05, a later analysis linked 16,951 TCR beta sequences to specific HLA alleles. The study listed 150 to 200 TCR beta chains as associated with cytomegalovirus. Because HLA typing was missing for some donors at each locus, association tests included only the typed subset. A later analysis found that most CMV-associated TCR beta chains appeared HLA-restricted, with HLA associations seemingly driven largely by CMV exposure. Linkage disequilibrium might explain the correlated functional status among segregating V segments, but an unknown experimental factor could not be ruled out. When HLA alleles, especially DR and DQ, strongly co-occurred, TCR associations were difficult to assign to individual alleles. In vitro tests confirmed that a few of the cytomegalovirus-associated TCR beta chains recognize cytomegalovirus antigens. Some IMGT-functional V segments, including TRBV6-2 and TRBV6-3, could not be distinguished by the 87-base-pair reads and were therefore excluded. It was suggested by the authors that the approach could potentially be generalized to other disease states and immunological phenotypes. In both the original and validation cohorts, the classifier was reported to diagnose cytomegalovirus status with high specificity and sensitivity. In a later analysis, several top co-occurrence clusters were reported to appear linked to parvovirus B19, influenza, CMV and Epstein-Barr virus. CMV serostatus was the only immune exposure information available for the cohort. Because counts were too low, under 20 rarely observed V segments, including chromosome 9 orphons, were left out of the earlier analysis of some 640 of the donors. Across donors, most TCR sequences were observed very rarely, whereas some public TCRs were present in many individuals.

The sequence was collected from a man in his forties in good health and CMV-seronegative. The V and J segments used are TRBV4-1 and TRBJ2-1; possibly the D gene is TRBD2, per 6 matching bases. Sequences were obtained from PBMCs. The nucleotide sequence is given as TGCGCCAGCAGCGGCCAACCCCGGGACTTCTCCTACAATGAGCAGTTCTTC. Translated, it gives CASSGQPRDFSYNEQFF.